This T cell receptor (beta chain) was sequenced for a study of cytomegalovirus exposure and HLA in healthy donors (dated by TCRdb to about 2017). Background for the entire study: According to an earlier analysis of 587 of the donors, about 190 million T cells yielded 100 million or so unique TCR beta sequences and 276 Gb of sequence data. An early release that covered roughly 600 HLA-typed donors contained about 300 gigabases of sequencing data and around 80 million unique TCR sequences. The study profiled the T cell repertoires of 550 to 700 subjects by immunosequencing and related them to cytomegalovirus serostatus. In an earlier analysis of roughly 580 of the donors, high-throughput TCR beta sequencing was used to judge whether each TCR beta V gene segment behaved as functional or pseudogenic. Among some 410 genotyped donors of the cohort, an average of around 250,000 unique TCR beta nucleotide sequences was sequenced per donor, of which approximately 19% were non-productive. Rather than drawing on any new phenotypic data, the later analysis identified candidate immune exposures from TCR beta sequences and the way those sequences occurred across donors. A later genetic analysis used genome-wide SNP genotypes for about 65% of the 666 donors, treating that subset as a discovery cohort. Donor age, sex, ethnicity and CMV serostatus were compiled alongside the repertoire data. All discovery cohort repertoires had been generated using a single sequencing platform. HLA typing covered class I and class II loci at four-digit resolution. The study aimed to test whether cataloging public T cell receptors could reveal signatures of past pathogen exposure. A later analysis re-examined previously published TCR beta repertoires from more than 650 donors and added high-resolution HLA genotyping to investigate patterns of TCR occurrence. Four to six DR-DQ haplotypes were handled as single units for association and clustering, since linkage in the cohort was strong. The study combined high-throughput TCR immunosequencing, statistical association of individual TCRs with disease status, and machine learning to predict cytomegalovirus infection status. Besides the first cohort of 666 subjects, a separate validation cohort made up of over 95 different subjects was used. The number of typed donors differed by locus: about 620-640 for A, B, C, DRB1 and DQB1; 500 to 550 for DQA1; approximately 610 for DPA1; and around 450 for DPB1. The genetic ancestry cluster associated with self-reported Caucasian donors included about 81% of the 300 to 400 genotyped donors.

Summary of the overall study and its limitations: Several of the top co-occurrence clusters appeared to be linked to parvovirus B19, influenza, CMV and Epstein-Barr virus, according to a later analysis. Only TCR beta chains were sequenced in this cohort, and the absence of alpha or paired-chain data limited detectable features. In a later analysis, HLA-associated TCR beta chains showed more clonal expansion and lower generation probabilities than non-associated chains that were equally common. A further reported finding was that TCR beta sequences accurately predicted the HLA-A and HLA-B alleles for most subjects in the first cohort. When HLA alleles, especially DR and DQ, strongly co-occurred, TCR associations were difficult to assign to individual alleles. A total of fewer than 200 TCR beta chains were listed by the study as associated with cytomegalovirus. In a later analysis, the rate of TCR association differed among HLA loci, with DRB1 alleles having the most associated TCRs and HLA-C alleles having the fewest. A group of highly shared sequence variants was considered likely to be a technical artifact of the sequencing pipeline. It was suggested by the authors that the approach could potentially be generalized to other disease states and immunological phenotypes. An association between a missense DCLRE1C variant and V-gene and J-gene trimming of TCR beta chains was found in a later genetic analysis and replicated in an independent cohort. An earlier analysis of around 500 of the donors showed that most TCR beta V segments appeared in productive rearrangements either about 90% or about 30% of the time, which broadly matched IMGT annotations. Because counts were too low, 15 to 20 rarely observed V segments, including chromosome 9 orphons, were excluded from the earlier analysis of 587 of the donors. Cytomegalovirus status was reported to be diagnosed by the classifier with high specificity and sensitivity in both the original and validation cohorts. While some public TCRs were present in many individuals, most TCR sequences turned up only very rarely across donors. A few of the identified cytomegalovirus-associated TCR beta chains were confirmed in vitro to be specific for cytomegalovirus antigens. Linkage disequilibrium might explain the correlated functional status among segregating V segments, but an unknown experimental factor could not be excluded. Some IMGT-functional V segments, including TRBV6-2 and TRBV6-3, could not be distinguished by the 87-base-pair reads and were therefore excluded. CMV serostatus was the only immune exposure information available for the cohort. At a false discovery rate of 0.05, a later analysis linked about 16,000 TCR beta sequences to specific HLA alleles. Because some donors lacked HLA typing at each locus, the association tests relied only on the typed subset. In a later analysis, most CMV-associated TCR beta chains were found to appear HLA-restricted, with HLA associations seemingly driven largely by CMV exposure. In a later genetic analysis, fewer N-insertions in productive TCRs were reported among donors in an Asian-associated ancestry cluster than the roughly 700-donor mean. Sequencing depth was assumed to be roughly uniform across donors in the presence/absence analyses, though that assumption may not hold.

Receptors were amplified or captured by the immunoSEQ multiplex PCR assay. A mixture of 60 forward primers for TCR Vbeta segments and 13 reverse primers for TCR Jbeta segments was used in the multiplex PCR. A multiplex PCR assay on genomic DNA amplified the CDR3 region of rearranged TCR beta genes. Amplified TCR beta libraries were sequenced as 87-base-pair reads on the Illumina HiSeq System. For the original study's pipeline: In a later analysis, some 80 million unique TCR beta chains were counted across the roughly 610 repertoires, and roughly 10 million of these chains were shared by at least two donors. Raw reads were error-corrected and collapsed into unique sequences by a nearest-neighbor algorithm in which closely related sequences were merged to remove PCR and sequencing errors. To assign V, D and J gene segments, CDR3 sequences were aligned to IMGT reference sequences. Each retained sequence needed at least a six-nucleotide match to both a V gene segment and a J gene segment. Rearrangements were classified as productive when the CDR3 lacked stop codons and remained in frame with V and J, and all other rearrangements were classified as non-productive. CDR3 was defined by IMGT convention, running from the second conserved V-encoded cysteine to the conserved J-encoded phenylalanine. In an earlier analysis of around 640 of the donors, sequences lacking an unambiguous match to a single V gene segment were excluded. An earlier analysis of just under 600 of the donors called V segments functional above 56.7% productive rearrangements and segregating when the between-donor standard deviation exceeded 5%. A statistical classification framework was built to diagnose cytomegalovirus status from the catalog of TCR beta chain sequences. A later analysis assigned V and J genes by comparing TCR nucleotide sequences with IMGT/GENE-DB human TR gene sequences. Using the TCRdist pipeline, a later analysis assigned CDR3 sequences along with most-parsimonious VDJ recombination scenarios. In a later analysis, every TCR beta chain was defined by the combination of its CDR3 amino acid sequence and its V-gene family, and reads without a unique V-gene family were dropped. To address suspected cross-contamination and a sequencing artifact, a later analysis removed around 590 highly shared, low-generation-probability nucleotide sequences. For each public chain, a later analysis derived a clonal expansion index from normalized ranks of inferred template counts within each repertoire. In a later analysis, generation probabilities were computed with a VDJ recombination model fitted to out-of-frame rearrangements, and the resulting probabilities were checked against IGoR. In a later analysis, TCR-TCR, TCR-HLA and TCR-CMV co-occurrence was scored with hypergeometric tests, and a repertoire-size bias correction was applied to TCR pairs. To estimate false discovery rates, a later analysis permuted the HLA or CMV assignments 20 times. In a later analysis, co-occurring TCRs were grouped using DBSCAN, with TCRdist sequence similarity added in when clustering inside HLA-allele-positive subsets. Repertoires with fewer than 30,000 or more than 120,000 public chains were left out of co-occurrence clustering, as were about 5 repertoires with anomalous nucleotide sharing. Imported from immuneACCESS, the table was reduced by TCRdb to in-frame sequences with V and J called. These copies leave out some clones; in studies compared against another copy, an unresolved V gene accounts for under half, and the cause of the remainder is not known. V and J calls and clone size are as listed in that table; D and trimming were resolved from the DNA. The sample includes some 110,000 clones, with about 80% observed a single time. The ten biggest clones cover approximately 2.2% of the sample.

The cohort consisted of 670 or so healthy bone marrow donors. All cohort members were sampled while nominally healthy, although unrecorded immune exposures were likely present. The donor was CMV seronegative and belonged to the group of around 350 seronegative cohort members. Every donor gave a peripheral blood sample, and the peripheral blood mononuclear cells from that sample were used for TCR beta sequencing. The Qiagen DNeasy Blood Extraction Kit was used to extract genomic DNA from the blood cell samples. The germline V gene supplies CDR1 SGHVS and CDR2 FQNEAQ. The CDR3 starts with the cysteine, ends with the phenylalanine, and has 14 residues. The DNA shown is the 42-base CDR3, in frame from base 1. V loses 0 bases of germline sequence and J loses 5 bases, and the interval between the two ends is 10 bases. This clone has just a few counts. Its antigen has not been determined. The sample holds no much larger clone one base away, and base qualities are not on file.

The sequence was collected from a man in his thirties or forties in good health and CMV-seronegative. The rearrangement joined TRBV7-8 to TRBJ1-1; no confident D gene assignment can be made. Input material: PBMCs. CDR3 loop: CASSLALGRTEAFF. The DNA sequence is TGTGCCAGCAGCTTAGCGCTGGGGAGGACTGAAGCTTTCTTT.